A single sample gave rise to the 11 T cell receptor beta chains below, sequenced in a study of CD8 T cells in Susac syndrome. The RNA input was about 0.5 to 1 ug, and it was reverse transcribed with random hexamers. MiXCR, run by TCRdb on the immunoSEQ multiplex PCR reads, gives a single entry per CDR3 protein. This sample carries nearly 200,000 distinct CDR3 sequences, about 95% of them seen once, and the ten largest clones take approximately 0.093%. The specimen was CD4+ T cells from PBMCs. These receptor sequences come from a human donor with multiple sclerosis.

The rearrangement joins TRBV9 to TRBJ2-1; possibly TRBD1 for D (6 bases). CDR3 length: 15 residues. Trimming left V 4 bases short and J 3 bases short, with 14 bases between. Germline CDR1 SGDLS, CDR2 YYNGEE. This chain's CDR3 is CASSPRGTVYNEQFF. DNA of the CDR3: TGTGCCAGCAGCCCTAGGGGGACGGTCTACAATGAGCAGTTCTTC.

The J gene is TRBJ2-7, the V gene TRBV14; perhaps TRBD1 as D (6 bases). The V gene lost 2 bases and the J gene lost 1 base, with 12 bases spanning the gap. The germline CDR1 and CDR2 sequences are SGHDN and FVKESK. This CDR3 region has 15 residues. The CDR3, as DNA: TGTGCCAGCAGCCAATCATGGGACAATTCCTACGAGCAGTACTTC. Protein sequence: CASSQSWDNSYEQYF.

The rearrangement joins TRBV5-1 to TRBJ1-2; D not certain. Germline-derived CDR1 and CDR2 are SGHRS and YFSETQ. This CDR3 spans 14 amino acids. Trimming shortened V by 4 bases and J by 7 bases, and 17 bases separated the two germline ends. CDR3 DNA: TGCGCCAGCAGCCCCGCCCGAAACTCGGCTGGCTACACCTTC. Its translation: CASSPARNSAGYTF.

The V and J genes are TRBV12-3 or TRBV12-4 and TRBJ1-1, with 9 bases matching TRBD1. With V trimmed by 3 bases and J by 1 base, 9 bases remained unmatched. The CDR3 is 17 amino acids. The CDR3 DNA is TGTGCCAGCAGTTTCGACAGGGGGATGAAAGAGAACACTGAAGCTTTCTTT. It yields the protein CASSFDRGMKENTEAFF.

The chain recombines TRBV18 with TRBJ2-7; D gene unclear. Germline V gives CDR1 KGHSH, CDR2 LQKENI. V lost 1 base, J lost 7 bases, and 20 bases lay in between. This CDR3 spans 16 amino acids. Here the CDR3 DNA reads TGTGCCAGCTCACCACGGTCTACCGGCCCTGGCAAGGAGCAGTACTTC. Its translation is CASSPRSTGPGKEQYF.

The chain joins TRBV3-1 to TRBJ2-5; D not certain. Deletions cut 3 bases from V and 5 bases from J, with 7 bases between. CDR1 is LGHDT, CDR2 YNNKEL, per germline (reference sequence). The CDR3 runs to 12 residues. The CDR3 region is CASSHPVETQYF. Here the CDR3 DNA reads TGTGCCAGCAGCCATCCCGTGGAGACCCAGTACTTC.

V gene TRBV27 combines with J gene TRBJ1-1, with D possibly being TRBD1 (6 bases). The CDR3 has 11 residues. Germline CDR1 MNHEY, CDR2 SMNVEV (reference sequence). V was trimmed by 6 bases and J by 8 bases, leaving 10 bases between them. CDR3 DNA: TGTGCCAGCAGGACGGGGACAGAAGCTTTCTTT. Translation: CASRTGTEAFF.

The chain couples TRBV7-2 to TRBJ2-5; TRBD2 agrees at 7 bases. V lost 1 base, J lost 5 bases, and 7 bases stayed unmatched. There are 15 residues in the CDR3. The germline V gene has CDR1 SGHTA and CDR2 FQGNSA. The CDR3 nucleotides are TGTGCCAGCAGCTTAGGTTCCGGGGGGTCGGAGACCCAGTACTTC. Protein product: CASSLGSGGSETQYF.

CDR3 coding DNA: TGCAGCGTTGAAAGGGACACCGACTCTGGGGCCAACGTCCTGACTTTC. This sequence encodes CSVERDTDSGANVLTF. The J gene is TRBJ2-6, the V gene TRBV29-1; TRBD1 is a possible D gene (6 bases). The CDR3 is 16 amino acids. V was shortened by 2 bases and J by 0 bases, with 11 bases between the two germline ends. Looked up from germline, CDR1 is SQVTM and CDR2 is ANQGSEA. The full variable domain, in which reference TRBV29-1 and TRBJ2-6 provide the parts outside the CDR3, is SAVISQKPSRDICQRGTSLTIQCQVDSQVTMMFWYRQQPGQSLTLIATANQGSEATYESGFVIDKFPISRPNLTFSTLTVSNMSPEDSSIYLCSVERDTDSGANVLTFGAGSRLTVL.

V and J are TRBV29-1 and TRBJ1-1; a possible D gene is TRBD1 (6 bases). V gave up 8 bases and J gave up 6 bases, with 19 bases separating them. In germline, CDR1 is SQVTM, CDR2 ANQGSEA. CDR3 length: 13 amino acids. CDR3 DNA: TGCAGCTCTCGGGGGCGGGGAACTGCTGAAGCTTTCTTT. Translated: CSSRGRGTAEAFF.

The chain uses TRBV7-9 and TRBJ2-2; D gene unclear. This CDR3 is 15 amino acids long. Germline CDR1 and CDR2: SEHNR and FQNEAQ (reference sequence). The V and J ends lost 2 bases and 8 bases respectively, with 15 bases between them. The CDR3 DNA reads TGTGCCAGCAGCTTAAGGCGAACTTTTGAAGGGGAGCTGTTTTTT. Translating it yields CASSLRRTFEGELFF.